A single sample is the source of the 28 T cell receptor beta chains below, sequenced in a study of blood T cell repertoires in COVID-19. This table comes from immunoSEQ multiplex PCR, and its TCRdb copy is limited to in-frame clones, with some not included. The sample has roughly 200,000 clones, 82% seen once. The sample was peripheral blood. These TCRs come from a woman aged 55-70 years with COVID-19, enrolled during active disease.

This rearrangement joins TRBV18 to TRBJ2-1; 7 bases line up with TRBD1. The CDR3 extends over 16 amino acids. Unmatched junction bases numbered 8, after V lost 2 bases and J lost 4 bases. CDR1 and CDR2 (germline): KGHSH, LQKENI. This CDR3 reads CASSPSGTVLYNEQFF. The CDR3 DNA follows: TGTGCCAGCTCACCATCCGGGACAGTCCTTTACAATGAGCAGTTCTTC.

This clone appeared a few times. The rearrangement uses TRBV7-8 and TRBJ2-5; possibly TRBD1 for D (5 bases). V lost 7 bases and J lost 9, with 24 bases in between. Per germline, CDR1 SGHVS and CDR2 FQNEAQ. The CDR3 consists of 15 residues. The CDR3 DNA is TGTGCCAGCAACCAAGAGGACACAACGAATTCGGCCCAGTACTTC. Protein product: CASNQEDTTNSAQYF. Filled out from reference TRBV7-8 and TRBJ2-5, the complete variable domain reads GAGVSQSPRYKVAKRGQDVALRCDPISGHVSLFWYQQALGQGPEFLTYFQNEAQLDKSGLPSDRFFAERPEGSVSTLKIQRTQQEDSAVYLCASNQEDTTNSAQYFGPGTRLLVL.

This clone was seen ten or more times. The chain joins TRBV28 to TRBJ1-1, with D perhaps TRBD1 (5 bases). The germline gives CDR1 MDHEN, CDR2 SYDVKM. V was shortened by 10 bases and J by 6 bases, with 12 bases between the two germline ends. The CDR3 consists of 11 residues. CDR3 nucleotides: TGTGCCACCCGGGGGTATCCTGAAGCTTTCTTT. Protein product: CATRGYPEAFF. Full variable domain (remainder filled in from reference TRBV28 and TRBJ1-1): DVKVTQSSRYLVKRTGEKVFLECVQDMDHENMFWYRQDPGLGLRLIYFSYDVKMKEKGDIPEGYSVSREKKERFSLILESASTNQTSMYLCATRGYPEAFFGQGTRLTVV.

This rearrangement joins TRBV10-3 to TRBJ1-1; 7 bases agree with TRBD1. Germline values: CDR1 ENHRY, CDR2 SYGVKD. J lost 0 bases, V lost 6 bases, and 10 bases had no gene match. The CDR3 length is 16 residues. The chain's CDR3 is CAISDPWDRLNTEAFF. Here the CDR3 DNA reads TGTGCCATCAGCGACCCCTGGGACAGACTGAACACTGAAGCTTTCTTT.

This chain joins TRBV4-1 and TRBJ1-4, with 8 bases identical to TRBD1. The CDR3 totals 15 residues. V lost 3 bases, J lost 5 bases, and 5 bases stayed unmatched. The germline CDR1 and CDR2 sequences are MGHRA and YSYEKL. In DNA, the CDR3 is TGCGCCAGCAGCCACTACAGGACAGGGAATGAAAAACTGTTTTTT. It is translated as CASSHYRTGNEKLFF.

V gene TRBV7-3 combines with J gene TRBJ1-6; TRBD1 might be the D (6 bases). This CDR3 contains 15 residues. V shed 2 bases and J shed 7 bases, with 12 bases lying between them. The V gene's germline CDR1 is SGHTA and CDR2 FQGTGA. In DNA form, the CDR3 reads TGTGCCAGCAGCTTAGACGGGACAAACAATTCACCCCTCCACTTT. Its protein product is CASSLDGTNNSPLHF.

CDR3 sequence: CASSSQGPQDEQYV. CDR3 DNA: TGTGCCAGCAGTTCTCAGGGGCCCCAAGACGAGCAGTACGTC. This chain joins TRBV11-1 and TRBJ2-7; tentative D call: TRBD1 (6 bases). The V gene's germline CDR1 is SGHAT and CDR2 FQDESV (reference sequence). This CDR3 region has 14 residues. The V end lost 6 bases, the J end lost 5 bases, and 17 bases lay between the germline ends.

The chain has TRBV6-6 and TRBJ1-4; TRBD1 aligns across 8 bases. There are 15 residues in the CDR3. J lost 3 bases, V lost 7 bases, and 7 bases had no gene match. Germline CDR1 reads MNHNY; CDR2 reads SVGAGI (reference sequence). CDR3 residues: CASIFQQGANEKLFF. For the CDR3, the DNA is TGTGCCAGCATTTTCCAACAGGGGGCTAATGAAAAACTGTTTTTT.

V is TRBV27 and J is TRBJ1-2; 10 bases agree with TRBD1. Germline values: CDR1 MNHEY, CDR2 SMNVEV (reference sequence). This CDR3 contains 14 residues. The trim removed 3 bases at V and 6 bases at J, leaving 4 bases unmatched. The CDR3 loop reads CASSFIGTGDGYTF. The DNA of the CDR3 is TGTGCCAGCAGTTTTATAGGGACAGGGGATGGCTACACCTTC.

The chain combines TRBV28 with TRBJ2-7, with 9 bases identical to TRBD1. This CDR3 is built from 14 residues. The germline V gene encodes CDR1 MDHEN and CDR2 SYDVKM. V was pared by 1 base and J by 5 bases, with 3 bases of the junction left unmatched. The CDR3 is CASSLFGTGNEQYF. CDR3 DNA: TGTGCCAGCAGTTTATTCGGGACAGGGAACGAGCAGTACTTC.

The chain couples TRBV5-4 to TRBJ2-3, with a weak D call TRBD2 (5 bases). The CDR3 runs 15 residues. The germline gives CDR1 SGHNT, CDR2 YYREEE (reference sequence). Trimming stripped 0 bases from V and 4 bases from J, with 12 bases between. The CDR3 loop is CASSLEISRADTQYF. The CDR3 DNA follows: TGTGCCAGCAGCTTGGAGATCTCGCGGGCAGATACGCAGTATTTT.

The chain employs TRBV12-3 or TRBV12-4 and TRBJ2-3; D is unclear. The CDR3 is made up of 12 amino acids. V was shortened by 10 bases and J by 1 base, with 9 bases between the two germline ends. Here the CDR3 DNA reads TGTGCCACCACGCCAGGCACAGATACGCAGTATTTT. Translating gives CATTPGTDTQYF.

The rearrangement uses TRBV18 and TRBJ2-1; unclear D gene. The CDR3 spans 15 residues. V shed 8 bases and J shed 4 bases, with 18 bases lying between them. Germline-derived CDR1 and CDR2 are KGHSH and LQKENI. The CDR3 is CASANIPQPYNEQFF. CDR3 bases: TGTGCCAGCGCGAATATCCCTCAACCTTACAATGAGCAGTTCTTC.

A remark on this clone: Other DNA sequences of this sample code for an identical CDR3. CDR3 bases: TGTGCCAGCAGTTTAGGGCAAGTCTATGGCTACACCTTC. Translating it yields CASSLGQVYGYTF. The chain combines TRBV28 with TRBJ1-2, with no clear D. CDR3 length: 13 residues. Trimming took off 2 bases at V and 4 bases at J, with 8 bases between the two ends. Germline V lookup: CDR1 MDHEN, CDR2 SYDVKM.

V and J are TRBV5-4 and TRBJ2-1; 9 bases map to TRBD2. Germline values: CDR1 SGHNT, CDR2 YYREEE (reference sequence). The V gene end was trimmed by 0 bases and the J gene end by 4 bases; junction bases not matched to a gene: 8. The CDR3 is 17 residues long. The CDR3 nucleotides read TGTGCCAGCAGCTTGGGGCAGCGGGAGGCGCCATACAATGAGCAGTTCTTC. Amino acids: CASSLGQREAPYNEQFF.

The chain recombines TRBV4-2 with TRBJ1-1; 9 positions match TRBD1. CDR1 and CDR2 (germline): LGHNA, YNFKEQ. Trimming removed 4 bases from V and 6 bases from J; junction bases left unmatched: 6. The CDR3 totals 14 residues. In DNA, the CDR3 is TGTGCCAGCAGCCCCGGGACAGGGCGGGCTGAAGCTTTCTTT. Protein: CASSPGTGRAEAFF.

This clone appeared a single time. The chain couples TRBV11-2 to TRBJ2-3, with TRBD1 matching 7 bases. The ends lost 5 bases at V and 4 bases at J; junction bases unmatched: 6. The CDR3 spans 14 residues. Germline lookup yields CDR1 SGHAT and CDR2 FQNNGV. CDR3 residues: CASSPDRDPDTQYF. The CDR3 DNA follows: TGTGCCAGCAGCCCAGACAGGGACCCAGATACGCAGTATTTT.

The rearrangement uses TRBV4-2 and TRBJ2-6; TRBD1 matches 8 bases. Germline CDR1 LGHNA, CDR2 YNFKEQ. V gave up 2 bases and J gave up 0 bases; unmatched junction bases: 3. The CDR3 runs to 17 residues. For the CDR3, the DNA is TGTGCCAGCAGCCAACAGGGGGCGAGCTCTGGGGCCAACGTCCTGACTTTC. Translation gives CASSQQGASSGANVLTF.

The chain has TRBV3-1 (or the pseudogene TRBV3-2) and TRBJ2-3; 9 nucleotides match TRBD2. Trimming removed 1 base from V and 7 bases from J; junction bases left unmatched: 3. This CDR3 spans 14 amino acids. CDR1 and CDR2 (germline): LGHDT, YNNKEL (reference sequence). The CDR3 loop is CASSQGGLANTQYF. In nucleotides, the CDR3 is TGTGCCAGCAGCCAAGGCGGACTAGCGAATACGCAGTATTTT.

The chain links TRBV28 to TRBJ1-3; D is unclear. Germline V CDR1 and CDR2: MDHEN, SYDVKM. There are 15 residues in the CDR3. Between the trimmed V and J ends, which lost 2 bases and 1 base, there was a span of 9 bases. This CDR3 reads CASSLGLRSGNTIYF. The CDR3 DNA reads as TGTGCCAGCAGTTTAGGGCTGAGATCTGGAAACACCATATATTTT. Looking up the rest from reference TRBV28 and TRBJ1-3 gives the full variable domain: DVKVTQSSRYLVKRTGEKVFLECVQDMDHENMFWYRQDPGLGLRLIYFSYDVKMKEKGDIPEGYSVSREKKERFSLILESASTNQTSMYLCASSLGLRSGNTIYFGEGSWLTVV.

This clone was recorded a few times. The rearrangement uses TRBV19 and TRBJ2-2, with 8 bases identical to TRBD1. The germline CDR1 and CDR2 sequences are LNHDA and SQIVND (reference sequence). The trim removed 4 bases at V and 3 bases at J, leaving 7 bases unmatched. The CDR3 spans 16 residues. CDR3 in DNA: TGTGCCAGTAGTACCCCGGGACAGGACGACACCGGGGAGCTGTTTTTT. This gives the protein CASSTPGQDDTGELFF. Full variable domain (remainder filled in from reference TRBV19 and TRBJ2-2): DGGITQSPKYLFRKEGQNVTLSCEQNLNHDAMYWYRQDPGQGLRLIYYSQIVNDFQKGDIAEGYSVSREKKESFPLTVTSAQKNPTAFYLCASSTPGQDDTGELFFGEGSRLTVL.

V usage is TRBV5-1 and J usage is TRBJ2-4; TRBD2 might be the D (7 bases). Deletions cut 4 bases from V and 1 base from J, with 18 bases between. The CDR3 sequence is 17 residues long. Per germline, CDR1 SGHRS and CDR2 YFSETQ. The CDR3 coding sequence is TGCGCCAGCAGCCCCCACGGGGGGCTGGGGGCCAAAAACATTCAGTACTTC. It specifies CASSPHGGLGAKNIQYF.

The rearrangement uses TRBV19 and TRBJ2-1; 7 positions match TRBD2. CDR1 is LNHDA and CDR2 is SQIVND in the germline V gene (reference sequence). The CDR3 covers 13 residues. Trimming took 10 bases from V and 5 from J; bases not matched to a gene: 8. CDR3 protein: CATQEGTNNEQFF. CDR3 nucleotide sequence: TGTGCCACCCAGGAGGGGACTAACAATGAGCAGTTCTTC.

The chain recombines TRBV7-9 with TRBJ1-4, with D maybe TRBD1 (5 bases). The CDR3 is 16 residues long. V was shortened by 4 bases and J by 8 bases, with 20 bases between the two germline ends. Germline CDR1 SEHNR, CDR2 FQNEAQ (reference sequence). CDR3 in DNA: TGTGCCAGCAGCTCCGGCGGCAACCAAGGACACGAAAAACTGTTTTTT. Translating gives CASSSGGNQGHEKLFF. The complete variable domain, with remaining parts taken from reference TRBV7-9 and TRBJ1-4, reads DTGVSQNPRHKITKRGQNVTFRCDPISEHNRLYWYRQTLGQGPEFLTYFQNEAQLEKSRLLSDRFSAERPKGSFSTLEIQRTEQGDSAMYLCASSSGGNQGHEKLFFGSGTQLSVL.

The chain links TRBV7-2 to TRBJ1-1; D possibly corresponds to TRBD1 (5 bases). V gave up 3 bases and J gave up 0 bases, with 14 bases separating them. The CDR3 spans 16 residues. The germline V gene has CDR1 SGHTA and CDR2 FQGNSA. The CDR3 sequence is CASSFSSGKVNTEAFF. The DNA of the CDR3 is TGTGCCAGCAGCTTTAGTTCAGGGAAGGTGAACACTGAAGCTTTCTTT.

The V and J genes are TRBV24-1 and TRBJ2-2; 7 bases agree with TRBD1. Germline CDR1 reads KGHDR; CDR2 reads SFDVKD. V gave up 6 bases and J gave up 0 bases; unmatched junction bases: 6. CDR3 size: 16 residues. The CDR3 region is CATSISGTANTGELFF. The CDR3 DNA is TGTGCCACCAGTATATCCGGGACAGCGAACACCGGGGAGCTGTTTTTT.

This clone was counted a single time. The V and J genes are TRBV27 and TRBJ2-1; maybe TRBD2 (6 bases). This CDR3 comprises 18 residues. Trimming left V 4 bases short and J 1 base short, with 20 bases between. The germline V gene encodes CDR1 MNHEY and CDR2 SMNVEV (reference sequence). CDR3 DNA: TGTGCCAGCAGTTCCCGGAGCTCGCGGGGCCGTTCCTACAATGAGCAGTTCTTC. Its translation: CASSSRSSRGRSYNEQFF.

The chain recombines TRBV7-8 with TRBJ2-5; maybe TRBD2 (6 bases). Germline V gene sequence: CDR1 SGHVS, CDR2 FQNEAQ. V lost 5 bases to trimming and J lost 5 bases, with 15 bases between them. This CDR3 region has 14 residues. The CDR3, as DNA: TGTGCCAGCAGCCGAGTTTTGGGGGGTGAGACCCAGTACTTC. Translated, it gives CASSRVLGGETQYF.